Below, 8 T cell receptor beta chains from the same sample are listed, as sequenced in a study of T cell responses to AZD1222 COVID-19 vaccine. Produced via immunoSEQ multiplex PCR; TCRdb's table is partial and in-frame only. The sample lists around 100,000 clones, approximately 89% occurring once. Material: peripheral blood, obtained on day 0 of AZD1222 vaccination. Source of these receptors: an adult in good health.

The V gene is TRBV4-2, the J gene TRBJ2-3; D unresolved. CDR3 size: 14 residues. Germline CDR1 reads LGHNA; CDR2 reads YNFKEQ. V was clipped by 4 bases and J by 2 bases, with 10 bases between them. This CDR3 is CASSLEINTDTQYF. CDR3 bases: TGTGCCAGCAGCCTAGAGATCAACACAGATACGCAGTATTTT.

The chain has TRBV7-9 and TRBJ1-5; 7 nucleotides line up with TRBD1. V dropped 2 bases and J dropped 0; count of bases not matched to a gene: 4. CDR1 and CDR2 (germline): SEHNR, FQNEAQ (reference sequence). This CDR3 region has 16 residues. CDR3 DNA: TGTGCCAGCAGCTTATTCGGGACAGCTAGCAATCAGCCCCAGCATTTT. Its translation is CASSLFGTASNQPQHF.

This sequence joins TRBV5-6 and TRBJ1-1; maybe TRBD1 (6 bases). The CDR3 is 16 amino acids. The germline gives CDR1 SGHDT, CDR2 YYEEEE. Trimming removed 3 bases from V and 8 bases from J, with 23 bases in between. Here the CDR3 DNA reads TGTGCCAGCAGCTCTTTACAGGGTCTGTTCTACTTGGAAGCTTTCTTT. Protein product: CASSSLQGLFYLEAFF.

J is TRBJ2-2 and V is TRBV14; weak D call: TRBD1 (6 bases). There are 15 residues in the CDR3. Germline V gene lookup returns CDR1 SGHDN and CDR2 FVKESK. V lost 4 bases and J 3 bases, leaving 12 bases between the germline ends. CDR3 DNA sequence: TGTGCCAGCAGCCCCAGGGGTGTCCACACCGGGGAGCTGTTTTTT. Amino acids: CASSPRGVHTGELFF. Full variable domain (rest looked up from reference TRBV14 and TRBJ2-2): EAGVTQFPSHSVIEKGQTVTLRCDPISGHDNLYWYRRVMGKEIKFLLHFVKESKQDESGMPNNRFLAERTGGTYSTLKVQPAELEDSGVYFCASSPRGVHTGELFFGEGSRLTVL.

In DNA, the CDR3 is TGTGCCAGCAGCCACCCGGGACAGGGGGCCCACGAGCAGTACTTC. Translating gives CASSHPGQGAHEQYF. The V and J genes are TRBV3-1 (or the pseudogene TRBV3-2) and TRBJ2-7; TRBD1 matches at 12 bases. In germline, CDR1 is LGHDT, CDR2 YNNKEL (reference sequence). J gave up 5 bases and V 3 bases, and 5 bases lay outside the gene matches. The CDR3 loop spans 15 amino acids.

This sequence joins TRBV28 and TRBJ1-2, with D maybe TRBD1 (5 bases). This CDR3 region has 14 residues. Germline values: CDR1 MDHEN, CDR2 SYDVKM. Trimming cost V 3 bases and J 2 bases, with 10 bases left between them. The CDR3 spells CASSFVTANYGYTF. CDR3 coding DNA: TGTGCCAGCAGTTTCGTGACAGCAAACTATGGCTACACCTTC.

The gene calls are TRBV9 and TRBJ1-1, with D perhaps matching TRBD1 (6 bases). The V and J ends lost 3 bases and 1 base respectively, with 16 bases between them. Germline V lookup: CDR1 SGDLS, CDR2 YYNGEE. The CDR3 length is 16 residues. The CDR3 nucleotides are TGTGCCAGCAGCGACCCACCCGGGGGCACGAACACTGAAGCTTTCTTT. This sequence encodes CASSDPPGGTNTEAFF. The entire variable domain, with the rest obtained from reference TRBV9 and TRBJ1-1, is as follows: DSGVTQTPKHLITATGQRVTLRCSPRSGDLSVYWYQQSLDQGLQFLIQYYNGEERAKGNILERFSAQQFPDLHSELNLSSLELGDSALYFCASSDPPGGTNTEAFFGQGTRLTVV.

The chain recombines TRBV5-6 with TRBJ1-3; D unclear. This CDR3 contains 14 residues. CDR1 and CDR2 (germline): SGHDT, YYEEEE. Deletions cut 1 base from V and 0 bases from J, with 5 bases between. Here the CDR3 DNA reads TGTGCCAGCAGCTTGCACAACTCTGGAAACACCATATATTTT. It is translated as CASSLHNSGNTIYF. Full variable domain (outside the CDR3, taken from reference TRBV5-6 and TRBJ1-3): DAGVTQSPTHLIKTRGQQVTLRCSPKSGHDTVSWYQQALGQGPQFIFQYYEEEERQRGNFPDRFSGHQFPNYSSELNVNALLLGDSALYLCASSLHNSGNTIYFGEGSWLTVV.